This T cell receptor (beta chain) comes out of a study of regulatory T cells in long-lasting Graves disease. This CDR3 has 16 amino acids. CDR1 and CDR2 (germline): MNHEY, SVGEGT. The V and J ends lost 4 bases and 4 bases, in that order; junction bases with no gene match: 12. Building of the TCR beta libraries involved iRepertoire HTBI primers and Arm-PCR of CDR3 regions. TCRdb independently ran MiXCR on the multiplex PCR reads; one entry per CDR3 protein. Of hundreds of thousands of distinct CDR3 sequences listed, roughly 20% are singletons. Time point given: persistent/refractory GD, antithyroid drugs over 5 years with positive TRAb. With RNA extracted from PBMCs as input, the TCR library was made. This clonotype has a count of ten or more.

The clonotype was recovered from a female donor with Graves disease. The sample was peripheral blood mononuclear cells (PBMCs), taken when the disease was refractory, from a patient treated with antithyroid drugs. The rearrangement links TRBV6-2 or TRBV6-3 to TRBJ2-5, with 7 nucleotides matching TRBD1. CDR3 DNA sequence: TGTGCCAGCAGTTCAGGGAACGCAGGGGGTCGAGAGACCCAGTACTTC. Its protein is CASSSGNAGGRETQYF.